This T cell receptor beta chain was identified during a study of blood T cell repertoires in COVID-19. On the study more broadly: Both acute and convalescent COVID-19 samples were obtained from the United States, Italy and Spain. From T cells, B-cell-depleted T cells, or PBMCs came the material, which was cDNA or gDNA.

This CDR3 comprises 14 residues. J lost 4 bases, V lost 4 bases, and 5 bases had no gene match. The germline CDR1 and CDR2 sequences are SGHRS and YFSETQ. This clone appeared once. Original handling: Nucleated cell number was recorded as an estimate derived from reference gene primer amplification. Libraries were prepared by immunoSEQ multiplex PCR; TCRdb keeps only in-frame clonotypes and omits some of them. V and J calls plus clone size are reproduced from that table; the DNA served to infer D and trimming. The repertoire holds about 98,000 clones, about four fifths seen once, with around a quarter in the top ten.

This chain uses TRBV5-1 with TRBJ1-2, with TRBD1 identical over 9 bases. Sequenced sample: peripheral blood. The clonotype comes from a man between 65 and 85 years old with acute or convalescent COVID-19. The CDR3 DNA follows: TGCGCCAGCAGCCGAGGGACAGGGCCCTATGGCTACACCTTC. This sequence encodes CASSRGTGPYGYTF.